The entry that follows covers one TCR beta chain sequence. A read error may produce the germline difference seen at one junction end. This CDR3 contains 13 residues. Germline assignment: CDR1 SSHAT and CDR2 FNYEAQ (reference sequence). The data were obtained in a study of T cell responses to AZD1222 COVID-19 vaccine. Sequencing used immunoSEQ multiplex PCR; TCRdb keeps in-frame clones, though not all of them. The sample has 70,000 or so clones; around 74% are singletons. Sequenced here: peripheral blood, sampled on day 0 of MenACWY control vaccination. The sequence derives from an adult in good health. V usage is TRBV7-7 and J usage is TRBJ2-7, with D uncertain. In nucleotides, the CDR3 is TGTGCTAGCAGCTTGGATCACTCCTACGAGCAGTACTTC. Translated: CASSLDHSYEQYF.